This T cell receptor (beta chain) is drawn from a study of neurological immune-mediated disorders. Study-wide points: HTLV-1-associated myelopathy had the most TCR clonal expansion, whereas multiple sclerosis had the least (lower than in healthy controls).

Each TCR transcript was tagged with a 10-nucleotide random UMI during 5'RACE. Every sequencing run returned over 190 million TCR-beta sequences, which were derived from 15-18 subjects. TCRdb re-called the 5' RACE reads through MiXCR, storing one row per CDR3 protein. This sample has some 28,000 distinct CDR3 sequences; approximately 12% occur once, and the top ten carry approximately 7.8%. This clonotype occurred many times. The antigen is not known. The V end lost 0 bases, the J end lost 4 bases, and 12 bases lay between the germline ends. This CDR3 region has 16 residues. Germline CDR1 is LGHDT and CDR2 is YNNKEL (reference sequence).

The sequenced material came from PBMCs. The TCR originated in a man aged 55 to 70 in good health. The genes are TRBV3-1 and TRBJ2-2, with no clear D. The CDR3 is CASSQEKGWGTGELFF. CDR3 DNA: TGTGCCAGCAGCCAAGAGAAGGGCTGGGGCACCGGGGAGCTGTTTTTT.